The 12 T cell receptor beta chains given below trace back to one sample, sequenced in a study of preoperative IRX-2 immunotherapy in early breast cancer. The assay was immunoSEQ multiplex PCR, and TCRdb's table has in-frame clones only and misses some. The sample contains roughly 93,000 clones, about nine tenths of which appear only once. Treatment given: preoperative locoregional IRX-2 cytokine immunotherapy. Material: tumor tissue, obtained after IRX-2 immunotherapy. Receptor source: a human donor with breast cancer.

The rearrangement joins TRBV28 to TRBJ1-2, with a tentative D call TRBD1 (5 bases). The germline CDR1 and CDR2 sequences are MDHEN and SYDVKM. The V end lost 7 bases, the J end lost 3 bases, and 12 bases lay between the germline ends. The CDR3 totals 13 residues. The CDR3 coding sequence is TGTGCCAGCATCACGGGGGGGTACTATGGCTACACCTTC. Translating it yields CASITGGYYGYTF.

The chain couples TRBV19 to TRBJ1-4; the match to TRBD1 covers 7 bases. This CDR3 has 16 amino acids. Germline V gives CDR1 LNHDA, CDR2 SQIVND (reference sequence). V lost 6 bases and J lost 4; bases outside the gene matches: 11. The CDR3 is CASRQGKGRDNEKLFF. The CDR3 coding sequence is TGTGCCAGTAGACAGGGGAAGGGACGGGATAATGAAAAACTGTTTTTT.

The CDR3 region is CASRLRPEGYTF. Here the CDR3 DNA reads TGTGCCAGCCGCCTCAGGCCCGAGGGCTACACCTTC. This chain uses TRBV28 with TRBJ1-2, with D hard to call. CDR3 length equals 12 residues. Trimming pared 8 bases from V and 8 bases from J, leaving 15 bases between. From germline, CDR1 is MDHEN and CDR2 SYDVKM.

The chain uses TRBV19 and TRBJ1-2, with D maybe TRBD1 (5 bases). This CDR3 contains 17 residues. V gave up 4 bases and J gave up 7 bases, with 25 bases separating them. CDR1 and CDR2 (germline): LNHDA, SQIVND (reference sequence). Here the CDR3 reads CASSRSQGLESSSGYTF. CDR3 DNA sequence: TGTGCCAGTAGTAGGAGTCAGGGACTCGAATCCTCCTCTGGCTACACCTTC.

V usage is TRBV5-5 and J usage is TRBJ1-3, with D unclear. CDR3 size: 16 residues. Germline lookup yields CDR1 SGHKS and CDR2 YYEKEE (reference sequence). Trimming cost V 4 bases and J 1 base, with 15 bases left between them. The DNA for the CDR3 is TGTGCCAGCAGCCCTCGGCTCGGGAGGTCTGGAAACACCATATATTTT. This translates into CASSPRLGRSGNTIYF.

This clone came up once. The chain uses TRBV29-1 and TRBJ2-1; TRBD2 aligns across 9 bases. The CDR3 totals 15 residues. The V gene's germline CDR1 is SQVTM and CDR2 ANQGSEA. V was clipped by 3 bases and J by 2 bases; unmatched bases: 5. The CDR3 loop is CSVDGASGAYNEQFF. The CDR3 nucleotides read TGCAGCGTTGATGGGGCTAGCGGGGCCTACAATGAGCAGTTCTTC.

The V and J genes are TRBV18 and TRBJ1-5, with 7 bases fitting TRBD1. Germline CDR1 is KGHSH and CDR2 is LQKENI. The CDR3 runs 14 residues. With 3 bases clipped from V and 4 bases from J, the junction kept 3 bases outside the gene matches. CDR3 bases: TGTGCCAGCTCACCGGACAGGCAAAATCAGCCCCAGCATTTT. Encoded protein: CASSPDRQNQPQHF.

This sequence joins TRBV5-1 and TRBJ2-2; D is undetermined. CDR3 size: 16 residues. V lost 2 bases, J lost 0 bases, and 11 bases lay in between. Germline V lookup: CDR1 SGHRS, CDR2 YFSETQ. Here the CDR3 DNA reads TGCGCCAGCAGCTTATACACAAGCGCGAACACCGGGGAGCTGTTTTTT. Translating gives CASSLYTSANTGELFF.

The rearrangement joins TRBV5-1 to TRBJ2-1, with D possibly matching TRBD2 (7 bases). Germline loops: CDR1 SGHRS, CDR2 YFSETQ. V was clipped by 4 bases and J by 6 bases, with 17 bases between them. The CDR3 spans 15 residues. In DNA, the CDR3 is TGCGCCAGCAGCCGGGGAGGGGGGCAGTTCAATGAGCAGTTCTTC. It codes for CASSRGGGQFNEQFF.

The CDR3 spells CASSFTSPDTQYF. The DNA for the CDR3 is TGTGCCAGCAGTTTCACTAGCCCAGATACGCAGTATTTT. The chain joins TRBV28 to TRBJ2-3, with TRBD2 as a possible D gene (6 bases). Germline V gives CDR1 MDHEN, CDR2 SYDVKM. The CDR3 length is 13 residues. Trimming cost V 3 bases and J 4 bases, with 8 bases left between them.

The gene calls are TRBV6-8 and TRBJ2-7; TRBD2 matches at 11 bases. The CDR3 has 17 residues. Germline V gene sequence: CDR1 MNHGY, CDR2 SAAAGT. Germline trimming cut 2 bases from V and 2 bases from J; bases unmatched to any gene: 8. CDR3 DNA sequence: TGTGCCAGCAGTTACACTAGCGGGGGTTCCCAAGCCTACGAGCAGTACTTC. This encodes CASSYTSGGSQAYEQYF.

The genes are TRBV6-1 and TRBJ1-2, with D tentatively TRBD1 (6 bases). Trimming pared 0 bases from V and 9 bases from J, leaving 14 bases between. Germline V gene sequence: CDR1 MNHNS, CDR2 SASEGT. There are 14 residues in the CDR3. The chain's CDR3 is CASSEALAGESYTF. CDR3 in DNA: TGTGCCAGCAGTGAAGCGCTTGCAGGGGAGAGCTACACCTTC.